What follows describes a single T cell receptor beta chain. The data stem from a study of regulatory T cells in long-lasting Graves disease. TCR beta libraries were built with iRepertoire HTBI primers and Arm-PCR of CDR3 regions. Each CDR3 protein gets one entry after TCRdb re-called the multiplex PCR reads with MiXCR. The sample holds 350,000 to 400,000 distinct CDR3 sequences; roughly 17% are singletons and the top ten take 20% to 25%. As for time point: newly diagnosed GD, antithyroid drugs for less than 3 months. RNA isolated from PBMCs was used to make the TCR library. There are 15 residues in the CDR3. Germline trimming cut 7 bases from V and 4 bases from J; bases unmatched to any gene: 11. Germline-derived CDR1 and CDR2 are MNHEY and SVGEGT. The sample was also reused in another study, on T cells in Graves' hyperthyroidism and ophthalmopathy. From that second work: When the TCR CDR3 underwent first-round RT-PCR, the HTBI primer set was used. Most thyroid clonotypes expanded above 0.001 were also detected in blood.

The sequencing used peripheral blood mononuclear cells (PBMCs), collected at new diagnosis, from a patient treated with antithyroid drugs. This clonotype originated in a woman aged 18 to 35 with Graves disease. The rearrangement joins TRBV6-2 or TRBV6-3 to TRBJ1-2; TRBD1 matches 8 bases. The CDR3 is CASTRTGQESYGYTF. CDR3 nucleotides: TGTGCCAGCACCAGAACGGGACAGGAGAGCTATGGCTACACCTTC.